The text below deals with one T cell receptor beta chain. Its antigen remains unidentified. V lost 5 bases, J lost 4 bases, and 18 bases lay in between. Germline-derived CDR1 and CDR2 are SGHAT and FQDESV (reference sequence). The CDR3 runs to 16 residues. The whole isolated RNA underwent reverse transcription, so sequencing captured expressed TCRB transcripts. TCRdb's copy holds only in-frame clones and misses some; the assay was immunoSEQ multiplex PCR. Here the sample spans under 300,000 clones, roughly 25% being singletons. This specimen belongs to a study of beta chain features in type 1 diabetes. Findings and limits, study-wide: Researchers report that Type 1 diabetes patients had moderately but significantly shorter TCRB CDR3s across all four CD4+ subsets.

The rearrangement uses TRBV11-1 and TRBJ2-1; the D gene is possibly TRBD2 (5 bases). The clonotype comes from a woman aged 25 to 39 with type 1 diabetes. The specimen sequenced was naive CD4+ T cells from blood. The CDR3 loop is CASSDPGSGVYNEQFF. CDR3 in DNA: TGTGCCAGCAGCGACCCCGGCAGCGGAGTTTACAATGAGCAGTTCTTC.